Listed here are 3 T cell receptor beta chains from one sample, sequenced in a study of cytomegalovirus exposure and HLA in healthy donors. PCR used 60 Vbeta primers and 13 Jbeta primers. Using immunoSEQ multiplex PCR, the repertoire was profiled, and TCRdb retains in-frame clones only, with some absent. The sample records about 130,000 clones, approximately 80% being singletons. The sample taken for sequencing was PBMCs. The receptors were sampled from a man between 50 and 59 years old in good health and CMV-seronegative.

The chain employs TRBV6-5 and TRBJ2-3; D is undetermined. Looked up from germline, CDR1 is MNHEY and CDR2 is SVGAGI. Trimming shortened V by 6 bases and J by 2 bases, and 9 bases separated the two germline ends. CDR3 size: 13 residues. The CDR3 spells CASRRSNTDTQYF. In DNA, the CDR3 is TGTGCCAGCAGGAGGTCTAACACAGATACGCAGTATTTT.

The J gene is TRBJ2-2, the V gene TRBV6-5; maybe TRBD2 (7 bases). The CDR3 sequence is 15 residues long. Between the trimmed V and J ends, which lost 7 bases and 5 bases, there was a span of 17 bases. Looked up from germline, CDR1 is MNHEY and CDR2 is SVGAGI. CDR3 DNA: TGTGCCAGCACCATCAAAGGGGGGGAAACCGGGGAGCTGTTTTTT. This encodes CASTIKGGETGELFF.

J is TRBJ1-4 and V is TRBV10-3, with D possibly matching TRBD1 (5 bases). The CDR3 spans 14 residues. V shed 4 bases and J shed 6 bases, with 12 bases lying between them. Germline loops: CDR1 ENHRY, CDR2 SYGVKD. The CDR3 DNA follows: TGTGCCATCAGTGGGGCGCGGGACGATGAAAAACTGTTTTTT. Translation: CAISGARDDEKLFF.